This TCR beta chain was sequenced during a study of STAT5B mutations in CD4+ large granular lymphocyte leukemia. V trimming: 3 bases; J trimming: 1 base; junction bases outside the gene matches: 11. CDR1 and CDR2 from the germline V gene are KGHSH and LQKENI. The CDR3 consists of 18 residues. Assay: immunoSEQ multiplex PCR; the TCRdb copy retains only in-frame clones and omits some. The sample carries roughly 26,000 clones, about four fifths recorded once. The rearrangement links TRBV18 to TRBJ2-3; TRBD1 agrees at 9 bases. The origin of this receptor is a human donor in good health. Sample: CD4+ T cells from blood buffy coats. The CDR3 DNA reads TGTGCCAGCTCACCCCGGACAGGGGTGAGCGGGGGCACAGATACGCAGTATTTT. It encodes CASSPRTGVSGGTDTQYF.